This T cell receptor (beta chain) was identified in a study of shared clonotypes between healthy human individuals. This clone has at least ten counts. What it binds is not known. Findings and limits, study-wide: Owing to a small donor count, the genetic and exposure-history diversity represented was limited. Across a handful of donors, naive CD4 shared around 5.3%, naive CD8 3.5% to 4%, memory CD4 more than 2%, memory CD8 0.4%.

As originally analysed: For the immunoSEQ data, sequences were junction-only without quality scores, so filtering differed. Repertoires were generated with immunoSEQ multiplex PCR, while TCRdb's copy carries only in-frame clones and drops some. From that table come the V and J calls and clone size; the DNA was used to work out D and trimming. The data show about 1 million clones, about three quarters seen once. The CDR3 is made up of 11 amino acids. Germline-derived CDR1 and CDR2 are SQVTM and ANQGSEA. Trimming removed 5 bases at V and 3 bases at J, with 7 bases between. Donors were healthy HIV-negative adults without recent acute infections or vaccinations.

Sequenced: memory CD4+ T cells sorted from blood. Subset given: CD45RA-negative fraction. This clonotype was obtained from a man between 18 and 29 years old in good health. This chain connects TRBV29-1 to TRBJ1-1; no reliable D call. The CDR3 DNA follows: TGCAGCGTTCTTGGGTACACTGAAGCTTTCTTT. Translating gives CSVLGYTEAFF.